This TCR gamma chain was obtained from a study of gamma delta lymphoproliferative disorders and STAT genes (dated by TCRdb to 2016 to 2018). Describing the broader study: Of the 9 Tgammadelta LGLL patients who were sequenced, symptomatic disease was observed in 4 and an indolent course was observed in 5. Gamma-chain libraries were prepared from at least 50 ng of genomic DNA using the LymphoTrack Dx TCRG Assay. The TCR-sequenced pilot group comprised roughly 9 Tgammadelta large granular lymphocyte leukemia patients and a couple of hepatosplenic T-cell lymphoma patients. To confirm results, a couple of gamma-chain samples and every delta-chain sample were sequenced twice. Since no corresponding Invivoscribe delta assay was available, delta-chain libraries were prepared following the standard operating procedure of the EuroClonality-NGS working group. Within a larger immunophenotypic and STAT-mutation study, TCR gamma and delta CDR3 repertoires were profiled by deep sequencing in Tgammadelta lymphoproliferative disease patients and healthy controls.

Both library preparation methods relied on multiplex PCR with primers aimed at conserved V and J regions of the TCR genes. Purified and pooled amplicons were sequenced on an Illumina MiSeq platform. As for the authors' bioinformatics: V(D)J alignment, clonotype assembly and translation were done with MiXCR, while functionality assessment and CDR3 repertoire analyses were done with VDJtools. CDR3 followed the IMGT definition, and analyses included only productive sequences that used functional genes, leaving out ORF genes and pseudogenes. A custom Python script searched for identical amino acid CDR3s of major clonotypes (frequency >=5%) across all patients and controls. To compare clonotype frequencies between patients and controls, a one-sided non-parametric Wilcoxon test was applied. TCRdb called clones from the public reads with CATT, and repeated DNA sequences were later combined into one row. Here the V and J calls rest on TCRdb's processing, not on the authors' analysis. A total of about 2,200 gamma-chain clones appear in this sample, roughly 10% of them only once. The ten most abundant clones make up over 45% of the sample.

CDR1 and CDR2 (EGSNGY, YDSYNSKV) derive from the germline V gene. Relative to germline, V is missing 0 bases and J is missing 2 bases, with 4 bases of the junction outside any gene match. Including the terminal cysteine and phenylalanine, the CDR3 comprises 14 residues. This entry keeps only the CDR3 DNA: 42 bases, framed from base 1. General study outcomes and caveats: Vgamma9-JgammaP and Vdelta2-Ddelta3-Jdelta1 rearrangements dominated major clones in indolent patients but were absent in symptomatic patients, who used less common gene combinations. Leukemic cells were skewed toward terminal effectors, whereas control T cells likely spanned varied maturation stages, a difference potentially limiting comparisons between patients and controls. Almost every major gamma and delta clonotype found in patients was public, meaning shared with at least one healthy donor, with just two gamma clonotypes being private to disease. When whole repertoires were clustered, gamma repertoires from patients formed a group apart from those of healthy controls, but delta repertoires showed no separation between the groups. It was noted by the authors that NGS specificity may be reduced at low frequencies, so confirmation of the public or private nature of leukemic clones is needed.

This clone was seen only a few times. Its antigen is currently not known. No per-base quality is available; no much larger clone lies one base away. For both patients and controls, peripheral blood mononuclear cells were isolated, and the genomic DNA from these cells was used for TCR sequencing. Of the sequenced patients, about five were male and about 6 were female, and the group's median age was around 65 years. All patients came from a single hematology unit in Padova, Italy, and their diagnoses were reclassified as T-LGLL or HSTCL using the 2017 WHO criteria. All patient samples were collected while patients were off therapy or before therapy.

The rearranged segments are TRGV2 and TRGJ1 or TRGJ2. In the absence of a J gene in TCRdb, the DNA was matched to germline to assign it here. The sequenced sample consisted of blood. The sequence came from a human donor with gamma-delta T-cell large granular lymphocyte leukemia. The nucleotide sequence reads as follows: TGTGCCACCTGGGACGGGCGGTATTATTATAAGAAACTCTTT. The translation is CATWDGRYYYKKLF.